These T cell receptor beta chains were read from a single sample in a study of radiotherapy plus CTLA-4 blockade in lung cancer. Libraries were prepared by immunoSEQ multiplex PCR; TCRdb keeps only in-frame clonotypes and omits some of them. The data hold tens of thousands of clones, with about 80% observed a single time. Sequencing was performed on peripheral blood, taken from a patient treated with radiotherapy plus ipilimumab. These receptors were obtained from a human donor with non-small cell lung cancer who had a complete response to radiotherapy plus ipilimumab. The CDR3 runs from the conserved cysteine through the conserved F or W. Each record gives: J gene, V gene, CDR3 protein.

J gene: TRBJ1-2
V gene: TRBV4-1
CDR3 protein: CASSQLGRGKGGYTF

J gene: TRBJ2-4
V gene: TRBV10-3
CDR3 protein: CAISAGGPRSIQYF

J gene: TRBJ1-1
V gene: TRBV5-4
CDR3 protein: CASSLAGSRITEAFF

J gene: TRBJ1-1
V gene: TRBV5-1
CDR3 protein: CANSLAPMNTEAFF

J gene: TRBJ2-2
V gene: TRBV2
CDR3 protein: CAINHRNTGELFF

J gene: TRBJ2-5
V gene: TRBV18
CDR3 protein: CASSPWVNRQETQYF

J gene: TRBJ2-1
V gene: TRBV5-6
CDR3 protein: CASSLGGLAGALFF

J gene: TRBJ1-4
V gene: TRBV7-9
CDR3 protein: CASSLVGSRVEKLFF

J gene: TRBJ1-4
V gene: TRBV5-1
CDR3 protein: CASSPVTGSAELFF

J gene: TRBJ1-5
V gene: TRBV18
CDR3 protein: CASSLGQGTKDQPQHF

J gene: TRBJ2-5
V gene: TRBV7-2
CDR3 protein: CASSLVGSSTKETQYF

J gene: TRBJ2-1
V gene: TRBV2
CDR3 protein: CASTVAGLVYNEQFF

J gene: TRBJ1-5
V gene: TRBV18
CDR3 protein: CASSPQGSNQPQHF

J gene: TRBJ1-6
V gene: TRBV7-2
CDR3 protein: CASSPQGRSPLHF

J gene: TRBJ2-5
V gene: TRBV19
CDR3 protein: CASSISRGETQYF

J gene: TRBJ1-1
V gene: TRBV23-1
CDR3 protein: CASSQRQFGTEAFF

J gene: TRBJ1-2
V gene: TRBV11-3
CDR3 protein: CASSSGTGSGYTF

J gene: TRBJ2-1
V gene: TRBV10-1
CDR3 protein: CASSGSSGRAHEQFF

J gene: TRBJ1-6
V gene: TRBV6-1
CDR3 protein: CASSAGPYNSPLHF

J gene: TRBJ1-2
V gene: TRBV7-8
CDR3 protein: CASSFRTGGNYGYTF

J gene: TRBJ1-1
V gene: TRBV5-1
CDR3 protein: CASSLDNLNTEAFF

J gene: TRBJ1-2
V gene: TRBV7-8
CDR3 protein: CASSLDYTGDYGYTF

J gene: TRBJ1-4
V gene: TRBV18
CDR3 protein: CASSDRGFEKLFF

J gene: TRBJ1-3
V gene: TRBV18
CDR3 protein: CASSPVRYSGNTIYF

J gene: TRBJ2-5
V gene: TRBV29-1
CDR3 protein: CSVSLPGQEIPQYF

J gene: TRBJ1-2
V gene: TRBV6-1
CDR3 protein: CASSEVNRIWVDTF

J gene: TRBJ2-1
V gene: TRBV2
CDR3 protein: CASSETATGEFF

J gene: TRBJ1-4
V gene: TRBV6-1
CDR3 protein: CASSGGPANEKLFF

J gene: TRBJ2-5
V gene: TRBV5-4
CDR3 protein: CASSFKETQYF

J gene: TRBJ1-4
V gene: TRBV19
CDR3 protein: CASSPRTAGNEKLFF

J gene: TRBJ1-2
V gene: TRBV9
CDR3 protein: CASSAGWRGSEYGYTF

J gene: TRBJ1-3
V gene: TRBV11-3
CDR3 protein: CASSLETRGNTIYF

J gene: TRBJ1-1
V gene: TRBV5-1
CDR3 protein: CASSSENTEAFF